By sample share, the clone carrying this TCR beta chain is large. Antigen unknown. Each library started from about 14 ng of total RNA using the QIAseq Immune Repertoire TCR panel. One entry per CDR3 protein results from TCRdb running MiXCR on the reads. This table has over 1,500 distinct CDR3 sequences, roughly 7.3% appearing once. From live CD3+CD8+TCRalphabeta+ cells, four PD-1 and/or TIGIT subsets were sorted. The CDR3 is 12 residues long. Germline V gene data show CDR1 as MGHDK and CDR2 as SYGVNS. The V end lost 5 bases, the J end lost 4 bases, and 8 bases lay between the germline ends. The sample comes from a study of circulating CD8 cells and anti-PD-1 response in melanoma. General study results and limits: Previously treated and treatment-naive patients were pooled together. Diversity ranked highest in DNEG and lowest in TIGIT subsets.

The chain has TRBV25-1 and TRBJ1-2; the D is unclear. The clonotype comes from a human donor with melanoma. Material: CD8+ T cells from PBMCs, obtained at baseline or after one month of anti-PD-1 therapy (not recorded which). CDR3 nucleotide sequence: TGTGCCAGCAGTCAGGCGGTCTATGGCTACACCTTC. Its protein is CASSQAVYGYTF.